The 7 T cell receptor beta chains below all came from one sample that was sequenced in a study of blood T cell repertoires in COVID-19. TCRdb's table, derived via immunoSEQ multiplex PCR, lists solely in-frame clones and lacks some. The top ten hold 2% to 3% of the sample, which has about 200,000 clones, 75% to 85% seen once. What was sequenced was peripheral blood. The receptors were sampled from a woman in her 70s with COVID-19, enrolled during active disease.

The count of this clone is one. This rearrangement joins TRBV6-6 to TRBJ1-5; 9 nucleotides agree with TRBD1. Germline trimming cut 6 bases from V and 7 bases from J; bases unmatched to any gene: 7. Germline CDR1 is MNHNY and CDR2 is SVGAGI (reference sequence). The CDR3 is made up of 14 amino acids. The chain's CDR3 is CASRHRQGEQPQHF. In DNA form, the CDR3 reads TGTGCCAGCAGGCACCGACAGGGGGAACAGCCCCAGCATTTT.

V is TRBV7-2 and J is TRBJ1-5; tentatively, D is TRBD1 (5 bases). The CDR3 is made up of 14 amino acids. The germline gives CDR1 SGHTA, CDR2 FQGNSA. The V and J ends lost 1 base and 7 bases respectively, with 11 bases between them. The chain's CDR3 is CASSLGRGGQPQHF. DNA of the CDR3: TGTGCCAGCAGCTTAGGGAGGGGAGGACAGCCCCAGCATTTT.

This clone was found a few times. The chain couples TRBV11-2 to TRBJ1-1; TRBD1 agrees at 9 bases. Germline values: CDR1 SGHAT, CDR2 FQNNGV. V lost 5 bases to trimming and J lost 8 bases; unmatched junction nucleotides: 6. The CDR3 extends over 13 amino acids. Written as DNA, the CDR3 is TGTGCCAGCAGCCTGACAGGGGGGGCGGAAGCTTTCTTT. It is translated as CASSLTGGAEAFF.

This sequence joins TRBV29-1 and TRBJ2-1; 8 bases are shared with TRBD1. The ends lost 6 bases at V and 1 base at J; junction bases unmatched: 5. Per germline, CDR1 SQVTM and CDR2 ANQGSEA. CDR3 length: 14 residues. For the CDR3, the DNA is TGCAGCGTAGTGACAGGGGTGTCCTACAATGAGCAGTTCTTC. Its protein product is CSVVTGVSYNEQFF.

The rearrangement links TRBV18 to TRBJ2-7; a weak D match, TRBD1 (5 bases). The germline V gene encodes CDR1 KGHSH and CDR2 LQKENI. This CDR3 contains 12 residues. Trimming removed 5 bases from V and 3 bases from J, with 8 bases in between. CDR3 sequence reads: CASSIRGYEQYF. The CDR3 DNA is TGTGCCAGCTCAATAAGGGGCTACGAGCAGTACTTC.

Only one count was recorded for this clone. This CDR3 reads CASSSTGQYQETQYF. The DNA of the CDR3 is TGTGCCAGCAGCTCCACGGGACAGTACCAAGAGACCCAGTACTTC. V and J are TRBV5-5 and TRBJ2-5; 7 nucleotides align to TRBD1. J was trimmed by 0 bases and V by 3 bases; bases with no gene match: 5. Germline V gene lookup returns CDR1 SGHKS and CDR2 YYEKEE (reference sequence). This CDR3 is built from 15 residues.

V and J are TRBV3-1 (or the pseudogene TRBV3-2) and TRBJ1-1, with TRBD1 as a possible D gene (5 bases). This CDR3 region has 16 residues. Germline V gene lookup returns CDR1 LGHDT and CDR2 YNNKEL (reference sequence). Trimming shortened V by 0 bases and J by 4 bases, and 15 bases separated the two germline ends. The CDR3 spells CASSQEVGAAGTEAFF. The CDR3 DNA reads as TGTGCCAGCAGCCAAGAAGTAGGGGCAGCGGGCACTGAAGCTTTCTTT.